This T cell receptor (beta chain) was captured in a study of cytomegalovirus exposure and HLA in healthy donors (TCRdb year 2017). Some background on the complete study: According to an earlier analysis of 587 of the donors, 200 million or so T cells yielded over 90 million unique TCR beta sequences and 276 Gb of sequence data. A separate validation cohort of roughly 130 different subjects was used in addition to the approximately 700-subject first cohort. Donor age, sex, ethnicity and CMV serostatus were compiled alongside the repertoire data. To study patterns of TCR occurrence, a later analysis re-analyzed previously published TCR beta repertoires from hundreds of donors and added high-resolution HLA genotyping. The number of donors typed differed by locus, with about 629-630 for A, B, C, DRB1 and DQB1, roughly 520 for DQA1, over 600 for DPA1, and around 450 for DPB1. To predict cytomegalovirus infection status, the study brought together high-throughput TCR immunosequencing, statistical association of individual TCRs with disease status, and machine learning. The aim of the study was to test whether cataloging public T cell receptors could identify signatures of past pathogen exposure. All discovery cohort repertoires had been generated using a single sequencing platform. Among over 350 genotyped donors of the cohort, an average of around 240,000 unique TCR beta nucleotide sequences were sequenced per donor, roughly 18% of them non-productive. Four to six DR-DQ haplotypes were handled as single units for association and clustering, since linkage in the cohort was strong. A later genetic analysis took genome-wide SNP genotypes for about three fifths of the roughly 700 donors and used that subset as a discovery cohort. About 300 gigabases of sequencing data and approximately 92 million unique TCR sequences made up an early release that covered roughly 670 HLA-typed donors. An earlier analysis of around 540 of the donors applied high-throughput TCR beta sequencing to assess whether each TCR beta V gene segment acted as functional or pseudogenic. Among the approximately 430 genotyped donors, around 81% belonged to the genetic ancestry cluster associated with self-reported Caucasian donors. HLA typing included class I and class II loci at four-digit resolution. Rather than using new phenotypic data, the later analysis identified candidate immune exposures from TCR beta sequences and from how often those sequences occurred across donors. The study used immunosequencing to profile the T cell repertoires of several hundred subjects and linked those repertoires to cytomegalovirus serostatus.

Via the germline V gene, CDR1 is MGHRA and CDR2 YSYEKL. For this chain, trimming is 3 bases at the V end and 2 bases at the J end, and the number of junction bases without a gene match is 3. The CDR3 spans 15 residues, from the cysteine through the phenylalanine. The entry retains the CDR3 DNA only, 45 bases that are in frame from base 1. The cohort consisted of approximately 670 healthy bone marrow donors. All cohort members were sampled while nominally healthy, although unrecorded immune exposures were likely present. The donor was CMV seropositive and belonged to the group of about 290 seropositive cohort members. Each donor provided a peripheral blood sample, and peripheral blood mononuclear cells were used for TCR beta sequencing. The Qiagen DNeasy Blood Extraction Kit was used to extract genomic DNA from the blood cell samples. What the study reported, not specific to this receptor: In both the original and validation cohorts, the classifier was reported to diagnose cytomegalovirus status with high specificity and sensitivity. According to a later analysis, most CMV-associated TCR beta chains appeared to be HLA-restricted, and the HLA associations seemed to be driven largely by CMV exposure. In this cohort, only TCR beta chains were sequenced, and detectable features were limited by the absence of alpha or paired-chain data. A further reported finding was that TCR beta sequences accurately predicted the HLA-A and HLA-B alleles for most subjects in the first cohort. A group of highly shared sequence variants was considered likely to be a technical artifact of the sequencing pipeline. It was suggested by the authors that the approach could potentially be generalized to other disease states and immunological phenotypes. Roughly uniform sequencing depth across donors was assumed in presence/absence analyses, although this assumption may not hold. In a later analysis, HLA-associated TCR beta chains were found to be more clonally expanded and to have lower generation probabilities than equally common non-associated chains. Seventeen rarely observed V segments, including chromosome 9 orphons, were excluded from the earlier analysis of just under 600 of the donors because counts were too low. Because the 87-base-pair reads could not distinguish some IMGT-functional V segments, including TRBV6-2 and TRBV6-3, those segments were excluded. V-gene and J-gene trimming of TCR beta chains was associated with a missense DCLRE1C variant in a later genetic analysis, and the association was replicated in an independent cohort. Because some donors lacked HLA typing at each locus, the association tests relied only on the typed subset. Three of the identified cytomegalovirus-associated TCR beta chains were confirmed in vitro to be specific for cytomegalovirus antigens. In a later genetic analysis, fewer N-insertions in productive TCRs were reported among donors in an Asian-associated ancestry cluster than the roughly 700-donor mean. Across donors, most TCR sequences were observed very rarely, whereas some public TCRs were present in many individuals. CMV serostatus was the only immune exposure information available for the cohort. In a later analysis, several top co-occurrence clusters were reported to appear linked to parvovirus B19, influenza, CMV and Epstein-Barr virus. A total of 164 TCR beta chains were listed by the study as associated with cytomegalovirus. In a later analysis, TCR association rates were found to vary across HLA loci, with the most associated TCRs seen for DRB1 alleles and the fewest for HLA-C alleles. In a later analysis, around 17,000 TCR beta sequences were associated with specific HLA alleles at a false discovery rate of 0.05. In an earlier analysis of about 550 of the donors, most TCR beta V segments were observed in productive rearrangements about 87% or about 30% of the time, broadly matching IMGT annotations. Linkage disequilibrium might explain the correlated functional status among segregating V segments, but an unknown experimental factor could not be excluded. When HLA alleles, especially DR and DQ, strongly co-occurred, TCR associations were difficult to assign to individual alleles.

The library relied on the immunoSEQ multiplex PCR assay. A mixture of 60 forward primers for TCR Vbeta segments and 13 reverse primers for TCR Jbeta segments was used in the multiplex PCR. The CDR3 region of rearranged TCR beta genes was amplified from genomic DNA with a multiplex PCR assay. The amplified TCR beta libraries were sequenced on the Illumina HiSeq System as 87-base-pair reads. From the authors' description of their analysis: A later analysis tallied roughly 78 million unique TCR beta chains across the 640 or so repertoires, and around 9.9 million of those chains were shared by two or more donors. A nearest-neighbor algorithm error-corrected the raw reads and collapsed the reads into unique sequences, merging closely related sequences to remove PCR and sequencing errors. CDR3 sequences were aligned to IMGT reference sequences to assign V, D and J gene segments. For a sequence to be retained, a match of at least six nucleotides to both a V gene segment and a J gene segment was required. Rearrangements were called productive when the CDR3 lacked stop codons and stayed in frame with V and J; all others were non-productive. Following IMGT convention, CDR3 was defined as the stretch from the second conserved V-encoded cysteine to the conserved J-encoded phenylalanine. The earlier analysis of some 580 of the donors excluded any sequence lacking an unambiguous match to a single V gene segment. In an earlier analysis of about 590 of the donors, a V segment was called functional when productive rearrangements were above 56.7%, and segregating when the standard deviation between donors exceeded 5%. To diagnose cytomegalovirus status from the catalog of TCR beta chain sequences, a statistical classification framework was built. V and J gene assignment, in a later analysis, came from comparing TCR nucleotide sequences with IMGT/GENE-DB human TR gene sequences. A later analysis assigned CDR3 sequences and most-parsimonious VDJ recombination scenarios with the TCRdist pipeline. In a later analysis, each TCR beta chain was defined by its CDR3 amino acid sequence together with its V-gene family, and reads lacking a unique V-gene family were excluded. As a way to deal with suspected cross-contamination and a sequencing artifact, a later analysis dropped 450 to 700 nucleotide sequences that were highly shared and had low generation probability. For each public chain, a later analysis derived a clonal expansion index from normalized ranks of inferred template counts within each repertoire. In a later analysis, generation probabilities were computed using a VDJ recombination model fitted to out-of-frame rearrangements, and the results were checked against IGoR. In a later analysis, TCR-TCR, TCR-HLA and TCR-CMV co-occurrence was scored with hypergeometric tests, and a repertoire-size bias correction was applied to TCR pairs. In a later analysis, false discovery rates were estimated by permuting HLA or CMV assignments 20 times. A later analysis grouped co-occurring TCRs with DBSCAN, adding TCRdist sequence similarity when clustering within HLA-allele-positive subsets. Repertoires with fewer than 30,000 or more than 120,000 public chains were left out of co-occurrence clustering, as were five repertoires with anomalous nucleotide sharing. TCRdb holds this immuneACCESS table with in-frame rearrangements only. Some clones are missing; in checked studies, unresolved V genes explain under half, and the rest has no known cause. V, J and clone size are those of that table, while D and trimming were read from the DNA. A total of 76,000 or so clones appear in this sample, roughly 73% of them only once. The ten largest clonotypes hold about 15% of the sample.

This clone has a single count. Its antigen is currently not known. No much larger clone is present one base from it, and per-base qualities are unavailable. This TCR came from a woman in her thirties or forties in good health and CMV-seropositive. Sequenced: PBMCs. The chain links TRBV4-1 with TRBJ2-5, with 10 bases matching TRBD2. The DNA sequence follows: TGCGCCAGCAGCCAGGGACTAGCGACTCAAGAGACCCAGTACTTC. This encodes CASSQGLATQETQYF.